This TCR beta chain appears in the sequencing data of a study of graft-versus-host responses after intestinal transplantation. About the research overall: As for transplant type, recipients had multivisceral, liver-intestinal, or isolated intestinal grafts. Each patient got anti-thymocyte globulin induction, then tacrolimus and steroids for roughly 3 years. Study-level points and caveats: When patients had graft-donor T cell macrochimerism, their allografts held high graft-versus-host to host-versus-graft clonal ratios. GvH clonotypes were identified within recipient marrow, with a subset emerging first in ileum or blood.

Repertoires were generated with immunoSEQ multiplex PCR, while TCRdb's copy carries only in-frame clones and drops some. Seen here are around 8,400 clones, roughly 70% observed once, and the top ten hold approximately 31%. The authors processed graft tissue to release intraepithelial and lamina propria lymphocytes. For this clone: Its matching antigen is unknown.

The ends lost 6 bases at V and 4 bases at J; junction bases unmatched: 4. This CDR3 spans 13 amino acids. Per germline, CDR1 SNHLY and CDR2 FYNNEI. The chain is built from TRBV2 and TRBJ1-1, with TRBD1 matching 8 bases. The source material was ileum tissue, sampled about 490 days after intestinal transplant. The source is a human patient who received an intestinal transplant, so some T cells may come from the graft donor. CDR3 protein: CASRGDRPTEAFF. Here the CDR3 DNA reads TGTGCCAGCAGGGGGGACAGGCCCACTGAAGCTTTCTTT.